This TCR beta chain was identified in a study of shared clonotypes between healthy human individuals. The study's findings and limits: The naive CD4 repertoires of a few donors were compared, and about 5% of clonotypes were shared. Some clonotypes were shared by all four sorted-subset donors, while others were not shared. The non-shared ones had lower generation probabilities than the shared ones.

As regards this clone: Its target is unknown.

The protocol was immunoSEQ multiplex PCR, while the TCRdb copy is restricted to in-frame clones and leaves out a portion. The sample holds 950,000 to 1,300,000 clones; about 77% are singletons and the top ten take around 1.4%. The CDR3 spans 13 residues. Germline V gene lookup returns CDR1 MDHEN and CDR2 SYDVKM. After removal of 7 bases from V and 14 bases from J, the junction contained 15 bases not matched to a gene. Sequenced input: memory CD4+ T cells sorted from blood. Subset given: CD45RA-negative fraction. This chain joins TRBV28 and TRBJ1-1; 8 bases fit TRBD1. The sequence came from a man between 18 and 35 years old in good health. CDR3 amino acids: CASNNDRGLGLFF. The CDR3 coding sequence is TGTGCCAGCAACAATGACAGGGGCCTTGGTTTATTCTTT.